The rows below give T cell receptor beta chains drawn from one sample of a study of blood T cell repertoires in COVID-19. Sequencing was performed with immunoSEQ multiplex PCR; in TCRdb, only in-frame clones are kept and a portion is missing. Of 200,000 to 250,000 clones in the sample, about four fifths were seen once. The sequencing sample was made of PBMCs or T cells enriched from blood (not recorded which). Every receptor here comes from a woman in her forties or fifties who had been exposed to COVID-19. CDR3s include the opening cysteine and the closing phenylalanine or tryptophan. A D gene is named only where the DNA matches it firmly. Clone size is given for some rows only: seen once, a few or many times, or a class if the clone is expanded.

J gene: TRBJ1-1; D gene: -; clone size: -; V gene: TRBV6-5; CDR3 DNA: TGTGCCAGCAGTCCCCGGAAAGGGAGGTACACTGAAGCTTTCTTT; CDR3 protein: CASSPRKGRYTEAFF
J gene: TRBJ1-4; D gene: -; clone size: -; V gene: TRBV21-1; CDR3 DNA: TGTGCCAGCAGCAACCGGGACAGGGGTGAAAAACTGTTTTTT; CDR3 protein: CASSNRDRGEKLFF
J gene: TRBJ2-7; D gene: -; clone size: -; V gene: TRBV27; CDR3 DNA: TGTGCCAGCAGTGTCCGACAGGACTACGAGCAGTACTTC; CDR3 protein: CASSVRQDYEQYF
J gene: TRBJ2-1; D gene: TRBD2; clone size: -; V gene: TRBV5-1; CDR3 DNA: TGCGCCAGCAGCGGGCGGGGGGGCCTAGGAACCTACAATGAGCAGTTCTTC; CDR3 protein: CASSGRGGLGTYNEQFF
J gene: TRBJ1-2; D gene: TRBD1; clone size: -; V gene: TRBV4-3; CDR3 DNA: TGCGCCAGCAGCCAAGTTCTGGGACAGGTTGGCTACACCTTC; CDR3 protein: CASSQVLGQVGYTF
J gene: TRBJ2-7; D gene: TRBD2; clone size: once; V gene: TRBV27; CDR3 DNA: TGTGCCAGCAGTAGCGGGGGGGGAAACGAGCAGTACTTC; CDR3 protein: CASSSGGGNEQYF
J gene: TRBJ1-2; D gene: TRBD1; clone size: few; V gene: TRBV19; CDR3 DNA: TGTGCCAGTAGTATGGCCCTACAGGGGCGATTGGGTCATGGCTACACCTTC; CDR3 protein: CASSMALQGRLGHGYTF
J gene: TRBJ2-5; D gene: -; clone size: -; V gene: TRBV6-2/TRBV6-3; CDR3 DNA: TGTGCCAGCAGTTACTATCGGACAGAGCCCCAAGAGACCCAGTACTTC; CDR3 protein: CASSYYRTEPQETQYF
J gene: TRBJ2-5; D gene: -; clone size: once; V gene: TRBV6-5; CDR3 DNA: TGTGCCAGCAGTCCCGGACAGAACCAAGAGACCCAGTACTTC; CDR3 protein: CASSPGQNQETQYF
J gene: TRBJ1-4; D gene: TRBD1; clone size: once; V gene: TRBV19; CDR3 DNA: TGTGCCAGTAGCGTCAGGGGGAATGAAAAACTGTTTTTT; CDR3 protein: CASSVRGNEKLFF
J gene: TRBJ1-6; D gene: TRBD1; clone size: -; V gene: TRBV19; CDR3 DNA: TGTGCCAGTAACCCACAGGGGGCCGATAATTCACCCCTCCACTTT; CDR3 protein: CASNPQGADNSPLHF
J gene: TRBJ1-2; D gene: -; clone size: -; V gene: TRBV29-1; CDR3 DNA: TGCAGCGTTGACAACAGAAGTTACGGCTACACCTTC; CDR3 protein: CSVDNRSYGYTF
J gene: TRBJ1-1; D gene: -; clone size: -; V gene: TRBV18; CDR3 DNA: TGTGCCAGCTCACCCAACAGGATGACGAACACTGAAGCTTTCTTT; CDR3 protein: CASSPNRMTNTEAFF
J gene: TRBJ2-2; D gene: -; clone size: once; V gene: TRBV2; CDR3 DNA: TGTGCCAGCAATAGAAGGGGCGCGAGCACCGGGGAGCTGTTTTTT; CDR3 protein: CASNRRGASTGELFF
J gene: TRBJ2-2; D gene: TRBD1; clone size: once; V gene: TRBV6-6; CDR3 DNA: TGTGCCAGCAGTCGCACAACCGGGACAGGGGGCGTCGGGGAGCTGTTTTTT; CDR3 protein: CASSRTTGTGGVGELFF
J gene: TRBJ1-2; D gene: -; clone size: -; V gene: TRBV12-5; CDR3 DNA: TGTGCTAGTGGCCCCCTGGGGGGGGCCCGGGGCTACACCTTC; CDR3 protein: CASGPLGGARGYTF
J gene: TRBJ2-3; D gene: -; clone size: -; V gene: TRBV5-1; CDR3 DNA: TGCGCCAGCAGCTTATCCACTTACACAGATACGCAGTATTTT; CDR3 protein: CASSLSTYTDTQYF
J gene: TRBJ2-3; D gene: TRBD2; clone size: few; V gene: TRBV2; CDR3 DNA: TGTGCCAGCGGGGAGCGGGGCGGCACAGATACGCAGTATTTT; CDR3 protein: CASGERGGTDTQYF
J gene: TRBJ2-7; D gene: TRBD1; clone size: once; V gene: TRBV4-1; CDR3 DNA: TGCGCCAGCAGCCGCCAATTCTCCGGGACAGGGACGTACGAGCAGTACTTC; CDR3 protein: CASSRQFSGTGTYEQYF
J gene: TRBJ1-1; D gene: -; clone size: -; V gene: TRBV6-5; CDR3 DNA: TGTGCAGCCGGGACACTTAACACTGAAGCTTTCTTT; CDR3 protein: CAAGTLNTEAFF
J gene: TRBJ2-7; D gene: -; clone size: few; V gene: TRBV30; CDR3 DNA: TGTGCCTGGAGCCGAGGGGGGGGCTACGAGCAGTACTTC; CDR3 protein: CAWSRGGGYEQYF
J gene: TRBJ2-5; D gene: TRBD1; clone size: -; V gene: TRBV7-6; CDR3 DNA: TGTGCCAGCAGCTACTTGACAGGGCTTTCCCAAGAGACCCAGTACTTC; CDR3 protein: CASSYLTGLSQETQYF
J gene: TRBJ1-5; D gene: -; clone size: -; V gene: TRBV23-1; CDR3 DNA: TGCGCCAGCAGTCAATCCACCAGGGGTCGACAGCCCCAGCATTTT; CDR3 protein: CASSQSTRGRQPQHF
J gene: TRBJ2-3; D gene: TRBD2; clone size: -; V gene: TRBV18; CDR3 DNA: TGTGCCAGCTCACCTTTGAGCGGGGGGGCAAGCACAGATACGCAGTATTTT; CDR3 protein: CASSPLSGGASTDTQYF
J gene: TRBJ1-1; D gene: TRBD1; clone size: -; V gene: TRBV27; CDR3 DNA: TGTGCCAGCCGTGGACAGGGTGGGGGAAAAGCTTTCTTT; CDR3 protein: CASRGQGGGKAFF
J gene: TRBJ2-3; D gene: -; clone size: -; V gene: TRBV6-5; CDR3 DNA: TGTGCCAGCAGTTACTCGAGAGCTAGATCAGATACGCAGTATTTT; CDR3 protein: CASSYSRARSDTQYF
J gene: TRBJ1-1; D gene: TRBD1; clone size: -; V gene: TRBV5-1; CDR3 DNA: TGCGCCAGCAGCTTCTCCGGGACAGGGACCCCGAACACTGAAGCTTTCTTT; CDR3 protein: CASSFSGTGTPNTEAFF
J gene: TRBJ1-3; D gene: TRBD1; clone size: -; V gene: TRBV9; CDR3 DNA: TGTGCCAGCAGCGTCGGGACAGGGGTAAACACCATATATTTT; CDR3 protein: CASSVGTGVNTIYF
J gene: TRBJ2-7; D gene: TRBD1; clone size: -; V gene: TRBV7-2; CDR3 DNA: TGTGCCAGCAGCTCCCTCGGACAGGGGGCCTACGAGCAGTACTTC; CDR3 protein: CASSSLGQGAYEQYF
J gene: TRBJ2-7; D gene: -; clone size: -; V gene: TRBV7-2; CDR3 DNA: TGTGCCAGCAGCTTAGCTTACAGCTACGAGCAGTACTTC; CDR3 protein: CASSLAYSYEQYF
J gene: TRBJ2-1; D gene: TRBD2; clone size: -; V gene: TRBV12-3/TRBV12-4; CDR3 DNA: TGTGCCAGCAGTTTAGCAGCGGGGGGTAGGCAGTTCTTC; CDR3 protein: CASSLAAGGRQFF
J gene: TRBJ2-7; D gene: -; clone size: -; V gene: TRBV12-3/TRBV12-4; CDR3 DNA: TGTGCCAGCCGCCGGGAGATTGGCGAGCAGTACTTC; CDR3 protein: CASRREIGEQYF
J gene: TRBJ2-1; D gene: TRBD2; clone size: -; V gene: TRBV5-5; CDR3 DNA: TGTGCCAGCAGCTTGGGGACTAGCGGAGATGAGCAGTTCTTC; CDR3 protein: CASSLGTSGDEQFF
J gene: TRBJ1-1; D gene: -; clone size: -; V gene: TRBV3-1/TRBV3-2; CDR3 DNA: TGTGCCAGCAGCCAAGATTGGGGAGGGAGGGGAATGAACACTGAAGCTTTCTTT; CDR3 protein: CASSQDWGGRGMNTEAFF
J gene: TRBJ2-2; D gene: -; clone size: -; V gene: TRBV10-3; CDR3 DNA: TGTGCCATCAGTGGTTCGGGCGGGGGCTTAAACACCGGGGAGCTGTTTTTT; CDR3 protein: CAISGSGGGLNTGELFF
J gene: TRBJ1-2; D gene: -; clone size: -; V gene: TRBV9; CDR3 DNA: TGTGCCAGCAGCGTAGGGGGGCCACAAGACTATGGCTACACCTTC; CDR3 protein: CASSVGGPQDYGYTF
J gene: TRBJ2-7; D gene: TRBD2; clone size: -; V gene: TRBV10-3; CDR3 DNA: TGTGCCATCAGATCGACTAGCGGGGGGTCTACCTACGAGCAGTACTTC; CDR3 protein: CAIRSTSGGSTYEQYF
J gene: TRBJ2-3; D gene: TRBD2; clone size: -; V gene: TRBV5-6; CDR3 DNA: TGTGCCAGCAGCGGACTAGCGGGGGGTATGGATACGCAGTATTTT; CDR3 protein: CASSGLAGGMDTQYF
J gene: TRBJ2-3; D gene: TRBD2; clone size: -; V gene: TRBV4-3; CDR3 DNA: TGCGCCAGCAGCCAAGGGGCTAGCGGGGGGACAGATACGCAGTATTTT; CDR3 protein: CASSQGASGGTDTQYF
J gene: TRBJ1-4; D gene: TRBD1; clone size: -; V gene: TRBV19; CDR3 DNA: TGTGCCAGTAGTACCCAGGGGGCCCGTAATGAAAAACTGTTTTTT; CDR3 protein: CASSTQGARNEKLFF
J gene: TRBJ2-1; D gene: TRBD2; clone size: -; V gene: TRBV11-2; CDR3 DNA: TGTGCCAGCAGCTTAGATCCAGCATCGGTCTGGGGGGGTACATATGAGCAGTTCTTC; CDR3 protein: CASSLDPASVWGGTYEQFF
J gene: TRBJ2-5; D gene: TRBD2; clone size: -; V gene: TRBV11-3; CDR3 DNA: TGTGCCAGCAGCCGAGGGGAGGGCGCGGGTGAGACCCAGTACTTC; CDR3 protein: CASSRGEGAGETQYF
J gene: TRBJ1-3; D gene: -; clone size: -; V gene: TRBV19; CDR3 DNA: TGTGCCAGTAGAGCAGGTCGGACAGCTCGTTCAAGCTCTGGAAACACCATATATTTT; CDR3 protein: CASRAGRTARSSSGNTIYF
J gene: TRBJ1-2; D gene: -; clone size: few; V gene: TRBV7-8; CDR3 DNA: TGTGCCAGCAGCCACAGCACTAACTATGGCTACACCTTC; CDR3 protein: CASSHSTNYGYTF
J gene: TRBJ1-2; D gene: -; clone size: -; V gene: TRBV5-1; CDR3 DNA: TGCGCCAGCAGCTTGAGAGGAGGCAGCCATGGCTACACCTTC; CDR3 protein: CASSLRGGSHGYTF
J gene: TRBJ1-4; D gene: -; clone size: -; V gene: TRBV5-1; CDR3 DNA: TGCGCCAGCAGCCGGACCCCACAGGGAAAGATAGCTGAAAAACTGTTTTTT; CDR3 protein: CASSRTPQGKIAEKLFF
J gene: TRBJ2-3; D gene: TRBD2; clone size: -; V gene: TRBV7-3; CDR3 DNA: TGTGCCAGCAGCTGGACTAGCGGTGGGGTGGGGGATACGCAGTATTTT; CDR3 protein: CASSWTSGGVGDTQYF
J gene: TRBJ2-1; D gene: TRBD2; clone size: -; V gene: TRBV7-9; CDR3 DNA: TGTGCCAGCAGCTTAGGGCTAGCGGGAGACAATGAGCAGTTCTTC; CDR3 protein: CASSLGLAGDNEQFF
J gene: TRBJ2-5; D gene: -; clone size: once; V gene: TRBV11-2; CDR3 DNA: TGTGCCAGCAGCAAGTGGAGGGCCCTGCAAGAGACCCAGTACTTC; CDR3 protein: CASSKWRALQETQYF